This section outlines one T cell receptor (beta chain) sequence together with its context. Its antigen remains unknown. The sample originates from a study of vaccination and CD4 T cells after COVID-19. Study background: All convalescent patients were nasal swab PCR positive for SARS-CoV-2; several had mild and one severe disease. Those taking part got two shots of either the BNT162b2 or the mRNA-1273 vaccine. The stimulus for the cells was overlapping spike peptides derived from SARS-CoV-2, HCoV-NL63, HCoV-OC43 and HCoV-229E. General study points: Spike mono-reactivity was the property of 304 of 307 vaccine-specific clones in convalescent patients.

Treatment given: roughly ten-day PBMC culture with coronavirus spike peptide pools or control peptides (ViraFEST assay). The Oncomine TCR Beta short-read assay sequenced DNA from cultured CD4+ T cells. Via MiXCR, TCRdb re-called the PCR reads, giving one row per CDR3 protein. Among some 21,000 distinct CDR3 sequences listed, 38% were seen once. CDR3 size: 18 residues. Germline V gene lookup returns CDR1 SNHLY and CDR2 FYNNEI. V lost 6 bases, J lost 2 bases, and 24 bases lay in between. The sequences come from CD4+ T cells from blood, cultured in vitro, collected before SARS-CoV-2 vaccination. The chain employs TRBV2 and TRBJ2-3, with a possible D match to TRBD1 (7 bases). The receptor's source is a human donor who had recovered from COVID-19. CDR3 in amino acids: CASSEKGAWRGVTDTQYF. CDR3 nucleotides: TGTGCCAGCAGCGAAAAGGGGGCTTGGCGCGGGGTCACAGATACGCAGTATTTT.